This is a list of T cell receptor beta chains from one sample in a study of identical twins. TCRdb re-called the 5' RACE reads through MiXCR, storing one row per CDR3 protein. The sample records nearly 900,000 distinct CDR3 sequences, 9% to 15% being singletons. These data were likewise used in another study, on yellow fever vaccine responses in identical twins.

Sequencing was carried out using PBMCs. The receptors come from a woman aged 18-29 years in good health. CDR3s include the opening cysteine and the closing phenylalanine or tryptophan. D genes are given only for firm matches. Some rows mark clone size as missing; the rest say once, few, many or name a class of expanded clone.

j_gene | abundance | d_gene | v_gene | CDR3aa | CDR3nt
TRBJ2-7 | . | . | TRBV21-1 | CASSKALNRDGSYEQYF | TGTGCCAGCAGCAAAGCCCTGAATAGAGACGGTTCCTACGAGCAGTACTTC
TRBJ2-3 | . | . | TRBV13 | CASSSGHASTDTQYF | TGTGCCAGCAGCTCGGGACACGCAAGCACAGATACGCAGTATTTT
TRBJ2-5 | few | . | TRBV20-1 | CSASSGDSDETQYF | TGCAGTGCTAGTTCGGGGGACTCTGACGAGACCCAGTACTTC
TRBJ2-1 | few | . | TRBV3-1 | CASSRPGGARHYNEQFF | TGTGCCAGCAGCCGCCCTGGGGGGGCCAGACATTACAATGAGCAGTTCTTC
TRBJ2-1 | . | TRBD2 | TRBV3-1 | CASSQPLAGGLNEQFF | TGTGCCAGCAGCCAACCTCTAGCGGGAGGGCTCAATGAGCAGTTCTTC
TRBJ2-5 | . | . | TRBV28 | CASSLVQREGQETQYF | TGTGCCAGCAGTTTAGTTCAGAGAGAGGGCCAAGAGACCCAGTACTTC
TRBJ2-2 | . | TRBD1 | TRBV5-1 | CASSWQGAGELFF | TGCGCCAGCAGCTGGCAGGGGGCCGGGGAGCTGTTTTTT
TRBJ2-2 | . | TRBD2 | TRBV6-1 | CASIAGVTGELFF | TGTGCCAGCATCGCGGGAGTTACCGGGGAGCTGTTTTTT
TRBJ2-7 | . | TRBD2 | TRBV7-9 | CASSLAASGGRQYF | TGTGCCAGCAGCTTAGCGGCTAGCGGGGGACGGCAGTACTTC
TRBJ2-1 | . | TRBD1 | TRBV24-1 | CATSGSLTPRGTYNEQFF | TGTGCCACCAGTGGTAGCCTCACCCCCAGGGGGACCTACAATGAGCAGTTCTTC
TRBJ2-3 | . | TRBD2 | TRBV4-1 | CASSQVSSGADTQYF | TGCGCCAGCAGCCAAGTGTCTAGCGGCGCAGATACGCAGTATTTT